These 4 T cell receptor beta chains came from one sample sequenced in a study of blood T cell repertoires in COVID-19 (dated by TCRdb to 2020 to 2022). Library preparation used the immunoSEQ multiplex PCR assay. TCRdb took over this immuneACCESS table, retaining in-frame rearrangements with V and J assigned. Such tables are incomplete; in checked studies, under half of the missing clones stem from an unresolved V gene, and the remainder is unexplained. This sample comprises around 230,000 clones, approximately 90% of them detected only once. The biggest ten clones account for 2% to 2.5% of the sample. The specimen sequenced was peripheral blood. Every receptor here comes from a man between 25 and 39 years old who had recovered from COVID-19.

The chain recombines TRBV19 with TRBJ2-5; D uncertain. The CDR3 consists of 13 residues. V lost 5 bases and J lost 1, with 8 bases in between. Per the germline V gene, CDR1 is LNHDA and CDR2 is SQIVND (reference sequence). The CDR3: CASSDRVQETQYF. CDR3 DNA: TGTGCCAGTAGTGATCGGGTCCAAGAGACCCAGTACTTC.

DNA of the CDR3: TGTGCCATCAGTGAAGACAGGTTCAACAATGAGCAGTTCTTC. Translating gives CAISEDRFNNEQFF. The rearrangement uses TRBV10-3 and TRBJ2-1; D might be TRBD1 (6 bases). The CDR3 totals 14 residues. CDR1 ENHRY and CDR2 SYGVKD come from the germline V gene. V gave up 3 bases and J gave up 5 bases, with 11 bases separating them.

The chain carries TRBV3-1 (or the pseudogene TRBV3-2) and TRBJ2-3, with TRBD2 matching 9 bases. V shed 3 bases and J 3 bases; nucleotides not matched to a gene: 4. Germline V CDR1 and CDR2: LGHDT, YNNKEL (reference sequence). The CDR3 covers 15 residues. In DNA, the CDR3 is TGTGCCAGCAGCCACGCGGGGGGGGCGACAGATACGCAGTATTTT. It translates to CASSHAGGATDTQYF.

The chain employs TRBV18 and TRBJ2-7; D perhaps matches TRBD1 (5 bases). Germline V gene sequence: CDR1 KGHSH, CDR2 LQKENI. The CDR3 totals 14 residues. Deletions cut 4 bases from V and 2 bases from J, with 12 bases between. In nucleotides, the CDR3 is TGTGCCAGCTCACTCATACAGGACCCCTACGAGCAGTACTTC. As protein: CASSLIQDPYEQYF.